This TCR beta chain was recovered during a study of blood T cells in healthy people across ages. This clonotype was seen many times. A second PCR of about 7 to 11 cycles used a sample-barcoded 5' primer and a J-beta primer mix. Each TCR beta cDNA got a 12-nucleotide random molecular identifier. One entry per CDR3 protein, called by TCRdb with MiXCR from the 5' RACE reads. The sample shows roughly 1,700,000 distinct CDR3 sequences, 28% of them seen only once. V lost 1 base to trimming and J lost 6 bases; unmatched junction nucleotides: 5. There are 15 residues in the CDR3. Germline lookup yields CDR1 SGHTA and CDR2 FQGNSA.

The receptor's source is a young woman in good health. Material: blood. This chain links TRBV7-2 with TRBJ2-4; 8 nucleotides agree with TRBD2. CDR3 in DNA: TGTGCCAGCAGCTTAGTACGGGAGGGGGGAAACATTCAGTACTTC. Its protein product is CASSLVREGGNIQYF.